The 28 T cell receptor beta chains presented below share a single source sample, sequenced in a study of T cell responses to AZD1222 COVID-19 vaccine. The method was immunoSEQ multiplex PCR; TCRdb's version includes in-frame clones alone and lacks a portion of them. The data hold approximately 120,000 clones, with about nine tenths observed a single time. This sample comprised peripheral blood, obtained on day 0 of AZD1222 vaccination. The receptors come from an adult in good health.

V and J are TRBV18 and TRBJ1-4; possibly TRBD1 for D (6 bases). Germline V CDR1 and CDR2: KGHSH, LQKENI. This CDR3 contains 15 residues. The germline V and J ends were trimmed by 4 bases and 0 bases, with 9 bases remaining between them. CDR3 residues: CASSLDRTTNEKLFF. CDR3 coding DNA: TGTGCCAGCTCACTGGACAGAACAACTAATGAAAAACTGTTTTTT.

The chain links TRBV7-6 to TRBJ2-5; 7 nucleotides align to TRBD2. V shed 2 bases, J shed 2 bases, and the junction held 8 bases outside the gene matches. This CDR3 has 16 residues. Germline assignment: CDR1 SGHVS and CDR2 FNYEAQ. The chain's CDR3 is CASSLSPSGIQETQYF. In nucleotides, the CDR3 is TGTGCCAGCAGCTTAAGCCCTAGCGGAATTCAAGAGACCCAGTACTTC.

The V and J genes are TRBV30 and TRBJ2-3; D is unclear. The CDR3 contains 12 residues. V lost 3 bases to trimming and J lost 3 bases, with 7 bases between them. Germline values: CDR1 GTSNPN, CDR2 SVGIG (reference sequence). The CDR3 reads CAWSENTDTQYF. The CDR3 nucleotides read TGTGCCTGGAGCGAAAATACAGATACGCAGTATTTT.

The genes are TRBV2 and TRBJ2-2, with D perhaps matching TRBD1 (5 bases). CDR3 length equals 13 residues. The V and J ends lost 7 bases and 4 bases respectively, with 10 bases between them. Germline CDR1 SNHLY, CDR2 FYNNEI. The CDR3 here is CASIGQGTGELFF. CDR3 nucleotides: TGTGCCAGCATTGGGCAGGGCACCGGGGAGCTGTTTTTT.

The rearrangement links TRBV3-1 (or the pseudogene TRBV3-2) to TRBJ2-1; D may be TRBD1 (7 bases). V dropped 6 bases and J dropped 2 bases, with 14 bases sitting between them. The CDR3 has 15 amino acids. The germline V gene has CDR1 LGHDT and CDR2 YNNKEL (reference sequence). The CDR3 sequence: CASRPEGAPYNEQFF. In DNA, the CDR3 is TGTGCCAGCAGACCGGAGGGGGCCCCCTACAATGAGCAGTTCTTC.

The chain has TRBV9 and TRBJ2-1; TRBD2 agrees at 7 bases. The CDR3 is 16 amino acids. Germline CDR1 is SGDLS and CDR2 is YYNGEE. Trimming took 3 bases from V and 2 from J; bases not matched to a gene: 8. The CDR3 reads CASSGPPAGAYNEQFF. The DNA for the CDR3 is TGTGCCAGCAGCGGCCCCCCGGCGGGGGCCTACAATGAGCAGTTCTTC.

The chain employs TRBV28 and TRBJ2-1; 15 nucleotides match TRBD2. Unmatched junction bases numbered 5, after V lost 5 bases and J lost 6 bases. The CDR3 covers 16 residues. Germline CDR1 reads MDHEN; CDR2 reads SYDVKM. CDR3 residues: CASSPGLAGGTNEQFF. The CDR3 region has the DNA TGTGCCAGCAGTCCGGGACTAGCGGGAGGAACCAATGAGCAGTTCTTC. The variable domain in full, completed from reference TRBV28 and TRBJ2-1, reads DVKVTQSSRYLVKRTGEKVFLECVQDMDHENMFWYRQDPGLGLRLIYFSYDVKMKEKGDIPEGYSVSREKKERFSLILESASTNQTSMYLCASSPGLAGGTNEQFFGPGTRLTVL.

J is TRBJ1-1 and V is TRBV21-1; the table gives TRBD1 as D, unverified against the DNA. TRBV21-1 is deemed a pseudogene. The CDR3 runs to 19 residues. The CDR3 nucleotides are TGTGCCAGCAGCAAAGAATTGGTTAACTGCAGACATTTGAACACTGAAGCTTTCTTT. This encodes CASSKELVNCRHLNTEAFF.

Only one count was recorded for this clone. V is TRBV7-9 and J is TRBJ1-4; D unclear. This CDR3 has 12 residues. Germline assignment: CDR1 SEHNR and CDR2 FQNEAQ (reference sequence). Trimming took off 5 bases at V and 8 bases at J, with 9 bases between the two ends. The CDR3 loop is CASSRSEEKLFF. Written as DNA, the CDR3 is TGTGCCAGCAGCCGGAGTGAGGAAAAACTGTTTTTT.

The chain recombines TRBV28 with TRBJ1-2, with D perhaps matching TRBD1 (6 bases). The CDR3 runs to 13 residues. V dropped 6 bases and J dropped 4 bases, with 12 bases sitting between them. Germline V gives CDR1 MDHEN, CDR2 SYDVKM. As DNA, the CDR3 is TGTGCCAGCAGCCGCGGGACACCCTATGGCTACACCTTC. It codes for CASSRGTPYGYTF.

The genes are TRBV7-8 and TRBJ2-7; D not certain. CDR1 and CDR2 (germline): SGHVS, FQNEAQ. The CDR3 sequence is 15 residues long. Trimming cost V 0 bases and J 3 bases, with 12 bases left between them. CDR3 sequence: CASSLARSVIYEQYF. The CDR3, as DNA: TGTGCCAGCAGCTTAGCGCGATCGGTAATCTACGAGCAGTACTTC.

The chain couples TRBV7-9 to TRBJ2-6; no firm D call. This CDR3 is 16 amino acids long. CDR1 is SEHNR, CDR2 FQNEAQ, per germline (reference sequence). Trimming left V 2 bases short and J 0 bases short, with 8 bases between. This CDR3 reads CASSLTGFSGANVLTF. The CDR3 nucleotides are TGTGCCAGCAGCTTAACTGGGTTCTCTGGGGCCAACGTCCTGACTTTC.

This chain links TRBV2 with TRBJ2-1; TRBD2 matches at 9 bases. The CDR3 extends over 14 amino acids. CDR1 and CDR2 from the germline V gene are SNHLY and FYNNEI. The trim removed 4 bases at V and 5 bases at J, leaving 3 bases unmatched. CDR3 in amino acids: CASSGGRGNNEQFF. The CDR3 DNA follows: TGTGCCAGCAGTGGCGGGAGGGGCAACAATGAGCAGTTCTTC.

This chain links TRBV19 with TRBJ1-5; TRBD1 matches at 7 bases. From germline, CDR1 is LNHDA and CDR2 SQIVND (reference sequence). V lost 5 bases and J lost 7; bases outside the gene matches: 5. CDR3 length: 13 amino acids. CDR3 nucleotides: TGTGCCAGTAGTTCGACAGGGAACCAGCCCCAGCATTTT. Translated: CASSSTGNQPQHF.

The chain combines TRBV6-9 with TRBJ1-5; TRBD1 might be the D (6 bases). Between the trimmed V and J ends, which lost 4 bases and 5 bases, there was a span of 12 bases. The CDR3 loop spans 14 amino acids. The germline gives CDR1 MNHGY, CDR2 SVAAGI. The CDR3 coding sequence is TGTGCCAGCAGTTTAACAGGGCTGGATCAGCCCCAGCATTTT. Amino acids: CASSLTGLDQPQHF.

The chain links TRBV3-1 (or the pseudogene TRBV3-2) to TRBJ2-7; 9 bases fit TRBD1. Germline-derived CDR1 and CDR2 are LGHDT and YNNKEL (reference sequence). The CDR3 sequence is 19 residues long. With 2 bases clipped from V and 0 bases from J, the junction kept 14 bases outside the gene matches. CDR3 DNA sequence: TGTGCCAGCAGCCAAAATTCCGGGACAGGGTCCCCGAGCTCCTACGAGCAGTACTTC. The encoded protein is CASSQNSGTGSPSSYEQYF.

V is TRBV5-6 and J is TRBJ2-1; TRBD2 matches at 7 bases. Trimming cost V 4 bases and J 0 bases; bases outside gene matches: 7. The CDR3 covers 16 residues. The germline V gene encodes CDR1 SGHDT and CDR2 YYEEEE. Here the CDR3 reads CASSGELAGSYNEQFF. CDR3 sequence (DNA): TGTGCCAGCAGCGGGGAATTAGCGGGCTCCTACAATGAGCAGTTCTTC.

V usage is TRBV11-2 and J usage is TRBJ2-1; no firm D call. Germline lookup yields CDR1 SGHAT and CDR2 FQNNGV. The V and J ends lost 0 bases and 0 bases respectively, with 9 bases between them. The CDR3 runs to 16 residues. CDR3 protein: CASSLEPASSYNEQFF. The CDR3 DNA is TGTGCCAGCAGCTTAGAACCGGCCAGCTCCTACAATGAGCAGTTCTTC. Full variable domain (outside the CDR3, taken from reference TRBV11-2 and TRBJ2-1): EAGVAQSPRYKIIEKRQSVAFWCNPISGHATLYWYQQILGQGPKLLIQFQNNGVVDDSQLPKDRFSAERLKGVDSTLKIQPAKLEDSAVYLCASSLEPASSYNEQFFGPGTRLTVL.

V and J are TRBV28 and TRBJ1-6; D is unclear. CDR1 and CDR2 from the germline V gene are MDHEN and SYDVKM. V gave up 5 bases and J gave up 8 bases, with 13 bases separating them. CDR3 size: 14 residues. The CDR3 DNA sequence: TGTGCCAGCAGTCCGTTTATTATGGATTCACCCCTCCACTTT. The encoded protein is CASSPFIMDSPLHF.

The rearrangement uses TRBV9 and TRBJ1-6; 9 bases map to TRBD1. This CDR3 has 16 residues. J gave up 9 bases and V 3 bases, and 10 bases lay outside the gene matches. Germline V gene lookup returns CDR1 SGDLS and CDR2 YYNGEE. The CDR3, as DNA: TGTGCCAGCAGCGAATACGGGACAGGGATAGGTTCACCCCTCCACTTT. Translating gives CASSEYGTGIGSPLHF.

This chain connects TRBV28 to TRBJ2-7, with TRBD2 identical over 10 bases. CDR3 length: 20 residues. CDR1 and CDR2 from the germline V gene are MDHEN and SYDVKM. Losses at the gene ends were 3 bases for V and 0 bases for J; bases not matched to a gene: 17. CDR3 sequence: CASSFSTLYSGRFGSYEQYF. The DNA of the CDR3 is TGTGCCAGCAGTTTTTCTACGCTCTATAGCGGGAGGTTCGGCTCCTACGAGCAGTACTTC.

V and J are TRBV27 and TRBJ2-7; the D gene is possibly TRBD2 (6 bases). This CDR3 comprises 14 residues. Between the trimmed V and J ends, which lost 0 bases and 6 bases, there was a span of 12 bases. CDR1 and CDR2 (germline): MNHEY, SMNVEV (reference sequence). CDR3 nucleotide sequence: TGTGCCAGCAGTTTATCTGAGACTAGGGCCGAGCAGTACTTC. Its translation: CASSLSETRAEQYF.

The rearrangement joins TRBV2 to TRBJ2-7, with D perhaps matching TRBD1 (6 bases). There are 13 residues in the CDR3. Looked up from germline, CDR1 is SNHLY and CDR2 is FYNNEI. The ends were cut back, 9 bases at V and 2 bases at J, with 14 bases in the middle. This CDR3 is CASGTPQTYEQYF. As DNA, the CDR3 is TGTGCCAGTGGGACACCACAGACCTACGAGCAGTACTTC.

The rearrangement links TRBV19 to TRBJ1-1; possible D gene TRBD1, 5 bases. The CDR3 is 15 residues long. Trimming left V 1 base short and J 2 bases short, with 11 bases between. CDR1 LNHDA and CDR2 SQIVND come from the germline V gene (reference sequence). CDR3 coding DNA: TGTGCCAGTAGTATAGTGGCGACAGCTAACACTGAAGCTTTCTTT. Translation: CASSIVATANTEAFF.

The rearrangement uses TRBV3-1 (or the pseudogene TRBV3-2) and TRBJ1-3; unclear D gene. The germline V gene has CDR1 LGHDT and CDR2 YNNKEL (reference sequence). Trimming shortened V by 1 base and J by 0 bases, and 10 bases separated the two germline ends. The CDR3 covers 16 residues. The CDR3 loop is CASSQGSANSGNTIYF. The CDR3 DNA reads TGTGCCAGCAGCCAAGGTTCCGCAAACTCTGGAAACACCATATATTTT.

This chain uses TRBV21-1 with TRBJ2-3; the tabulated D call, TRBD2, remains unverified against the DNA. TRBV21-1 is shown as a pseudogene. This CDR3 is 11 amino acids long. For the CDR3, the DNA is TGTGCCAGCGTCGGCACAGATACGCAGTATTTT. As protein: CASVGTDTQYF.

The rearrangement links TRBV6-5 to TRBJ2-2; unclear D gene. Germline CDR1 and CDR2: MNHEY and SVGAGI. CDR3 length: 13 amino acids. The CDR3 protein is CVCRPTNTGELFF. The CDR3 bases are TGTGTCTGCCGGCCAACGAACACCGGGGAGCTGTTTTTT.

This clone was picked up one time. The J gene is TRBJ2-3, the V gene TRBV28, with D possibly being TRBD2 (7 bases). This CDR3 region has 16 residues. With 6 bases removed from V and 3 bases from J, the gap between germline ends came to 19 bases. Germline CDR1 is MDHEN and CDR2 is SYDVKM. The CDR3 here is CASRGGQLAETDTQYF. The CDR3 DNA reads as TGTGCCAGCAGAGGGGGGCAGCTAGCGGAGACAGATACGCAGTATTTT.